A selection of T cell receptor beta chains follows, all from one sample in a study of blood T cell repertoires in COVID-19. Profiled with immunoSEQ multiplex PCR; TCRdb holds only in-frame clones, not every one. The sample carries roughly 150,000 clones, more than 65% recorded once. The sample consisted of peripheral blood. Receptor source: a man aged 55-75 years with acute or convalescent COVID-19. Each CDR3 is given with its conserved first and last residue. Fields, in order: clone size, D gene, J gene, V gene, CDR3 protein, CDR3 DNA. D genes are given only for firm matches. Some rows have no size entry. The others give once, few or many, or a class for an expanded clone.

- | - | TRBJ1-2 | TRBV14 | CASSPRQGGYTF | TGTGCCAGCAGCCCCCGCCAGGGCGGCTACACCTTC
- | TRBD1 | TRBJ2-3 | TRBV29-1 | CSVKQGNTQYF | TGCAGCGTAAAACAGGGGAATACGCAGTATTTT
- | TRBD2 | TRBJ2-1 | TRBV15 | CATSRVVRTSGYNEQFF | TGTGCCACCAGCAGAGTCGTACGGACTAGCGGTTACAATGAGCAGTTCTTC
- | - | TRBJ1-2 | TRBV19 | CASPKGGVCGYTF | TGTGCCAGTCCTAAGGGCGGGGTGTGTGGCTACACCTTC
- | - | TRBJ1-1 | TRBV24-1 | CATSDRGGTEAFF | TGTGCCACCAGTGATAGAGGGGGCACTGAAGCTTTCTTT
- | - | TRBJ2-1 | TRBV19 | CASRGVGFTYNEQFF | TGTGCCAGTAGGGGCGTTGGGTTTACCTACAATGAGCAGTTCTTC
- | - | TRBJ1-2 | TRBV7-9 | CASSLGGVGFGGYTF | TGTGCCAGCAGCTTAGGGGGCGTGGGGTTCGGAGGCTACACCTTC
once | - | TRBJ2-7 | TRBV19 | CASSITPFGTSYEQYF | TGTGCCAGTAGTATTACCCCATTTGGCACCTCCTACGAGCAGTACTTC
- | TRBD1 | TRBJ1-2 | TRBV7-9 | CASSLRQGGVYGYTF | TGTGCCAGCAGCCTCCGACAGGGGGGGGTGTATGGCTACACCTTC
- | - | TRBJ2-2 | TRBV29-1 | CSVLGGNTGELFF | TGCAGCGTTCTGGGGGGAAACACCGGGGAGCTGTTTTTT
- | - | TRBJ1-2 | TRBV10-3 | CAISERQTNYGYTF | TGTGCCATCAGTGAGCGACAGACTAACTATGGCTACACCTTC
- | - | TRBJ2-5 | TRBV15 | CATSRDGGQETQYF | TGTGCCACCAGCAGAGACGGTGGCCAAGAGACCCAGTACTTC
- | TRBD2 | TRBJ2-5 | TRBV4-1 | CASSQDPTGGWKETQYF | TGCGCCAGCAGCCAAGATCCGACGGGAGGGTGGAAGGAGACCCAGTACTTC
- | TRBD1 | TRBJ2-1 | TRBV9 | CASSAWTGGYNEQFF | TGTGCCAGCAGCGCGTGGACAGGGGGCTACAATGAGCAGTTCTTC
once | TRBD1 | TRBJ2-7 | TRBV19 | CASKPGQSYEQYF | TGTGCCAGTAAGCCGGGACAGTCCTACGAGCAGTACTTC
few | TRBD1 | TRBJ2-7 | TRBV10-2 | CASSDWDSTSYEQYF | TGCGCCAGCAGTGATTGGGACAGCACATCCTACGAGCAGTACTTC
- | TRBD1 | TRBJ1-1 | TRBV6-5 | CASKGQLNTEAFF | TGTGCCAGCAAGGGACAGCTGAACACTGAAGCTTTCTTT
- | TRBD2 | TRBJ2-7 | TRBV7-9 | CASSSPDGLGTYEQYF | TGTGCCAGCAGCTCCCCTGATGGACTAGGAACCTACGAGCAGTACTTC
- | TRBD2 | TRBJ2-3 | TRBV5-4 | CASSLGGLAGIISTDTQYF | TGTGCCAGCAGCTTGGGAGGGCTAGCGGGAATCATTAGCACAGATACGCAGTATTTT
- | TRBD2 | TRBJ2-1 | TRBV24-1 | CATSGRTSGHNEQFF | TGTGCCACCAGTGGACGGACTAGCGGGCACAATGAGCAGTTCTTC
few | TRBD1 | TRBJ2-3 | TRBV19 | CASRQGSDTQYF | TGTGCCAGTAGACAGGGGTCAGATACGCAGTATTTT
- | - | TRBJ2-7 | TRBV9 | CASSVVSDSYEQYF | TGTGCCAGCAGCGTAGTTAGTGACTCCTACGAGCAGTACTTC
- | - | TRBJ1-4 | TRBV6-5 | CASISVWAVNEKLFF | TGTGCCAGCATCTCGGTTTGGGCAGTTAATGAAAAACTGTTTTTT